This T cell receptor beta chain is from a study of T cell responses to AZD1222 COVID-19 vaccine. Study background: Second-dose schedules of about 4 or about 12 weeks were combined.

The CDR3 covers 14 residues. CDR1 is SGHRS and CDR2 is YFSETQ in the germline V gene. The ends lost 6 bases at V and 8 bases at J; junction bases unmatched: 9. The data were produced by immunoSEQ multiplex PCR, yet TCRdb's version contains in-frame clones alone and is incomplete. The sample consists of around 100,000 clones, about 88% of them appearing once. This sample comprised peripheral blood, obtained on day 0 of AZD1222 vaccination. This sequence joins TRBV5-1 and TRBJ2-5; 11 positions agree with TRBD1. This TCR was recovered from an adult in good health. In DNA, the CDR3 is TGCGCCAGCAAGTCCGGGACAGGGGGAGATACCCAGTACTTC. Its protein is CASKSGTGGDTQYF.